Listed here is a single T cell receptor (beta chain). The target antigen is unknown. The data derive from a study of CD4 T cells in relation to SARS-CoV-2 and coronaviruses. Assay used: immunoSEQ multiplex PCR; TCRdb lists only in-frame clones, some missing. Among tens of thousands of clones listed, about 80% were seen once. The unexposed donors gave CD4+ T cells in about 2011-2018, prior to COVID-19. Isolation of CD4+ T cells took place after 10 days in culture. Testing used SARS-CoV-2 S/N and four cold-coronavirus spikes on unexposed-donor CD4+ T cells, cells permitting. The source of this sequence is a human donor in good health. The sequencing sample was made of CD4+ T cells from PBMCs, cultured in vitro.

CDR3 DNA: TGTGCCAGTAAGGCCCGCAGTGATCGGGAGCAGTACTTC. Amino acids: CASKARSDREQYF. This chain connects TRBV19 to TRBJ2-7; D unresolved. Between the trimmed V and J ends, which lost 7 bases and 7 bases, there was a span of 17 bases. Per the germline V gene, CDR1 is LNHDA and CDR2 is SQIVND (reference sequence). The CDR3 sequence is 13 residues long.